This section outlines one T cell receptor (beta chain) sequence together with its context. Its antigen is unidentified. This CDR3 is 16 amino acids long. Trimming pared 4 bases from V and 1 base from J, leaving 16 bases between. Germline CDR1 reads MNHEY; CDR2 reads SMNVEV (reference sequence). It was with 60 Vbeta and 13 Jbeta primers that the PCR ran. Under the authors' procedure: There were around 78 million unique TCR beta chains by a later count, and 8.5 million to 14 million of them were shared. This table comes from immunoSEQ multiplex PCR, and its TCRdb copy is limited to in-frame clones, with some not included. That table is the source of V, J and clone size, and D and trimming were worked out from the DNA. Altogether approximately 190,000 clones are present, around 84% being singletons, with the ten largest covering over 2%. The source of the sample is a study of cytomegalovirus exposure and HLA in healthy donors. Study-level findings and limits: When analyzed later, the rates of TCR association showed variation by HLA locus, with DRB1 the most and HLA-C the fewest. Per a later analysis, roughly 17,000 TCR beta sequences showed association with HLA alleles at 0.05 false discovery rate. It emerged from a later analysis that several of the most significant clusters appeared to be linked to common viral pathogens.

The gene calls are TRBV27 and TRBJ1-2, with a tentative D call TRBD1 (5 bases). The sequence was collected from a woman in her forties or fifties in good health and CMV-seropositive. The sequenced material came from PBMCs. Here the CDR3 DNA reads TGTGCCAGCAGTTCTGGGATTAGGGGAAATAACTATGGCTACACCTTC. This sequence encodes CASSSGIRGNNYGYTF.